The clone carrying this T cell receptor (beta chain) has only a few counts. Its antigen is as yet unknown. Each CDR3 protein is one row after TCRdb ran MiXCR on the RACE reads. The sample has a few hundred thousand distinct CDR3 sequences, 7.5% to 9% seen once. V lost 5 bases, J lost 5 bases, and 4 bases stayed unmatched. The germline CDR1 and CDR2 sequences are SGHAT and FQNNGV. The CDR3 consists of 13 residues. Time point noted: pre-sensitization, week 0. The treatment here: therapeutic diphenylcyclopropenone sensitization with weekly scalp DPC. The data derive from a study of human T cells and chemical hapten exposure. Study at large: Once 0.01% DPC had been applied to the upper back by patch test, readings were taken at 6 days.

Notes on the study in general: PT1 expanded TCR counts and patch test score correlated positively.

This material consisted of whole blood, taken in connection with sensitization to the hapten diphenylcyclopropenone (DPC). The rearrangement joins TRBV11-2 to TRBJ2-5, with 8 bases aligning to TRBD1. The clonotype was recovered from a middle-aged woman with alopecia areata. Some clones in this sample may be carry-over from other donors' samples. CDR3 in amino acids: CASSQDRAETQYF. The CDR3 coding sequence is TGTGCCAGCAGCCAGGACAGGGCTGAGACCCAGTACTTC.